A selection of T cell receptor beta chains follows, all from one sample in a study of blood T cell repertoires in COVID-19. Produced via immunoSEQ multiplex PCR; TCRdb's table is partial and in-frame only. The sample lists tens of thousands of clones; 65% to 85% were seen once. Input material: PBMCs or T cells enriched from blood (not recorded which). These TCRs come from a woman aged 60 to 75 who had been exposed to COVID-19. Both conserved end residues are part of each CDR3. The D gene is left open where the match is weak. Expanded clones get a size class; other rows say once, few or many, or leave the size out.

TRBJ1-1,-,TRBD1,TRBV4-1,TGCGCCAGCAGCCATTCGGGACAGCGTCGTACCGAAGCTTTCTTT,CASSHSGQRRTEAFF
TRBJ1-2,many,TRBD1,TRBV6-4,TGTGCCAGCAGTCGGGACAGCCGTAACTATGGCTACACCTTC,CASSRDSRNYGYTF
TRBJ2-7,few,TRBD1,TRBV28,TGTGCCAGCAGTGCCACCGGGACAGGGGGCTACGAGCAGTACTTC,CASSATGTGGYEQYF
TRBJ1-5,-,-,TRBV30,TGTGCCTGGAGCTGGGACTTCAATCAGCCCCAGCATTTT,CAWSWDFNQPQHF
TRBJ2-1,-,TRBD2,TRBV5-1,TGCGCCAGCAGCTTGACTAGCGGGAGCACACATGAGCAGTTCTTC,CASSLTSGSTHEQFF
TRBJ2-2,-,TRBD2,TRBV5-4,TGTGCCAGCAGCGGTACTAGCGGGGGGACCGGGGAGCTGTTTTTT,CASSGTSGGTGELFF
TRBJ2-6,few,TRBD1,TRBV9,TGTGCCAGCAGCCTCGAATCCGGGACAGGGTTTAGCTCTGGGGCCAACGTCCTGACTTTC,CASSLESGTGFSSGANVLTF
TRBJ1-2,-,-,TRBV29-1,TGCAGCGTTGTGGACCCTAGCACCGGCTATGGCTACACCTTC,CSVVDPSTGYGYTF
TRBJ2-2,-,-,TRBV4-3,TGCGCCAGCAGCCAAGGAGACAGAGACGGGGAGCTGTTTTTT,CASSQGDRDGELFF
TRBJ1-2,-,TRBD1,TRBV27,TGTGCCAGCAGTTCGGCGGACAGGGTGTTCGGCTACACCTTC,CASSSADRVFGYTF
TRBJ1-2,-,TRBD1,TRBV13,TGTGCCAGCAGCTTGGACCGGGACAGAGAAAATGGCTACACCTTC,CASSLDRDRENGYTF
TRBJ2-3,-,TRBD2,TRBV5-1,TGCGCCAGCAGCTTGGTGCCTAGCGGGGGGGAAGATACGCAGTATTTT,CASSLVPSGGEDTQYF
TRBJ1-1,-,TRBD1,TRBV27,TGTGCCAGCAGTCGCGGGACAGGGAGGGTGGACACTGAAGCTTTCTTT,CASSRGTGRVDTEAFF
TRBJ1-5,-,-,TRBV30,TGTGCCTGGAGTCCTTCCCCGGGATCGCGAGGCAATCAGCCCCAGCATTTT,CAWSPSPGSRGNQPQHF
TRBJ2-2,-,-,TRBV19,TGTGCCAGTAGTACTTTCGGGGAGCTGTTTTTT,CASSTFGELFF
TRBJ1-3,-,TRBD1,TRBV27,TGTGCCAGCAGTCCCGCAGGGGGCTCTGGAAACACCATATATTTT,CASSPAGGSGNTIYF
TRBJ2-3,-,-,TRBV29-1,TGCAGCGTTGATACCAGGGCTAGCACAGATACGCAGTATTTT,CSVDTRASTDTQYF
TRBJ1-2,-,-,TRBV9,TGTGCCAGCAGCGTAGAACGGGGTTTTAATGGCTACACCTTC,CASSVERGFNGYTF
TRBJ2-3,-,TRBD1,TRBV6-5,TGTGCCAGCAGTCTCGACAGGGGTGCAGATACGCAGTATTTT,CASSLDRGADTQYF
TRBJ2-1,-,-,TRBV19,TGTGCCAGTAGTGCAGAATCCTACAATGAGCAGTTCTTC,CASSAESYNEQFF
TRBJ1-4,-,TRBD1,TRBV19,TGTGCCAGTAGTCTCGGACAGGCGACCGAAAAACTGTTTTTT,CASSLGQATEKLFF
TRBJ1-5,-,TRBD1,TRBV19,TGTGCCAGTAGTATAAGTGGGGACAGGAATCAGCCCCAGCATTTT,CASSISGDRNQPQHF
TRBJ2-7,-,TRBD2,TRBV7-9,TGTGCCAGCAGCTCGCCGCGAGCGGGAGGTTACGAGCAGTACTTC,CASSSPRAGGYEQYF
TRBJ2-3,-,-,TRBV27,TGTGCCAGCAGTTTATCCCTAGATACGCAGTATTTT,CASSLSLDTQYF
TRBJ2-7,-,TRBD1,TRBV2,TGTGCCAGCAGCCAAACCGGGACAGGGGGGTACGAGCAGTACTTC,CASSQTGTGGYEQYF
TRBJ1-2,-,TRBD1,TRBV4-3,TGCGCCAGCAGCCCCGACAGGGGCTCTAGTGGCTACACCTTC,CASSPDRGSSGYTF